These 24 T cell receptor beta chains came from one sample sequenced in a study of blood T cell repertoires in COVID-19. Sequenced by immunoSEQ multiplex PCR; TCRdb stores in-frame clones only, minus some. The sample yields about 270,000 clones, around nine tenths seen once. The material sequenced was peripheral blood. The receptors originated from a man in his forties with active or convalescent COVID-19.

The chain links TRBV11-2 to TRBJ2-7, with 7 nucleotides matching TRBD1. CDR1 SGHAT and CDR2 FQNNGV come from the germline V gene. J gave up 3 bases and V 0 bases, and 5 bases lay outside the gene matches. CDR3 length: 15 residues. The CDR3 reads CASSLEGGLNYEQYF. CDR3 coding DNA: TGTGCCAGCAGCTTAGAAGGGGGCTTGAACTACGAGCAGTACTTC. Based on the CDR3 plus reference TRBV11-2 and TRBJ2-7, the full variable domain is EAGVAQSPRYKIIEKRQSVAFWCNPISGHATLYWYQQILGQGPKLLIQFQNNGVVDDSQLPKDRFSAERLKGVDSTLKIQPAKLEDSAVYLCASSLEGGLNYEQYFGPGTRLTVT.

The sample holds one count of this clone. In DNA form, the CDR3 reads TGCAGTGCTGGTGGCTCCAGGGGATCGAACACTGAAGCTTTCTTT. This codes for CSAGGSRGSNTEAFF. The chain joins TRBV20-1 to TRBJ1-1; maybe TRBD1 (6 bases). V dropped 5 bases and J dropped 1 base, with 17 bases sitting between them. Germline V gene sequence: CDR1 DFQATT, CDR2 SNEGSKA (reference sequence). The CDR3 has 15 amino acids.

This chain connects TRBV3-1 (or the pseudogene TRBV3-2) to TRBJ1-5; possible D gene TRBD1, 6 bases. Trimming removed 3 bases at V and 7 bases at J, with 10 bases between. The CDR3 loop spans 13 amino acids. In germline, CDR1 is LGHDT, CDR2 YNNKEL (reference sequence). The CDR3 DNA reads TGTGCCAGCAGCCAGCCGGGACACCAGCCCCAGCATTTT. It yields the protein CASSQPGHQPQHF.

V gene TRBV18 combines with J gene TRBJ1-4, with TRBD1 matching over 8 bases. The CDR3 spans 14 residues. Germline trimming cut 4 bases from V and 5 bases from J; bases unmatched to any gene: 3. CDR1 is KGHSH, CDR2 LQKENI, per germline. The CDR3 sequence: CASSRTGPNEKLFF. The CDR3 DNA is TGTGCCAGCTCACGGACAGGGCCAAATGAAAAACTGTTTTTT.

The rearrangement joins TRBV15 to TRBJ2-5, with D perhaps matching TRBD2 (7 bases). CDR1 is LNHNV and CDR2 is YYDKDF in the germline V gene (reference sequence). V gave up 0 bases and J gave up 2 bases, with 10 bases separating them. There are 15 residues in the CDR3. CDR3 coding DNA: TGTGCCACCAGCAGAGATAGGGGGGGTCAAGAGACCCAGTACTTC. This translates into CATSRDRGGQETQYF. Drawing the rest from reference TRBV15 and TRBJ2-5, the complete variable domain is DAMVIQNPRYQVTQFGKPVTLSCSQTLNHNVMYWYQQKSSQAPKLLFHYYDKDFNNEADTPDNFQSRRPNTSFCFLDIRSPGLGDTAMYLCATSRDRGGQETQYFGPGTRLLVL.

CDR3 loop: CASSLGANEQFF. CDR3 DNA sequence: TGTGCCAGCAGCTTAGGGGCGAATGAGCAGTTCTTC. The V gene is TRBV11-2, the J gene TRBJ2-1, with D hard to call. The CDR3 extends over 12 amino acids. From germline, CDR1 is SGHAT and CDR2 FQNNGV. V gave up 1 base and J gave up 7 bases, with 5 bases separating them.

The chain joins TRBV6-5 to TRBJ1-4; a possible D gene is TRBD1 (6 bases). CDR1 and CDR2 from the germline V gene are MNHEY and SVGAGI. The CDR3 sequence is 15 residues long. V shed 5 bases and J shed 7 bases, with 17 bases lying between them. CDR3 region: CASSPGHSLAEKLFF. For the CDR3, the DNA is TGTGCCAGCAGTCCGGGACACTCTTTAGCTGAAAAACTGTTTTTT.

This clone was seen a few times. V usage is TRBV27 and J usage is TRBJ1-5; TRBD1 is a possible D gene (5 bases). This CDR3 contains 15 residues. From germline, CDR1 is MNHEY and CDR2 SMNVEV (reference sequence). V was shortened by 3 bases and J by 6 bases, with 15 bases between the two germline ends. Written as DNA, the CDR3 is TGTGCCAGCAGTTTGGCGGGGGTCCTGGGTCAGCCCCAGCATTTT. It encodes CASSLAGVLGQPQHF.

The chain employs TRBV4-2 and TRBJ1-1, with D uncertain. The V end lost 0 bases, the J end lost 3 bases, and 11 bases lay between the germline ends. This CDR3 has 15 amino acids. CDR1 and CDR2 (germline): LGHNA, YNFKEQ. The CDR3 DNA sequence: TGTGCCAGCAGCCAAGAGTCGGGAGGGTACACTGAAGCTTTCTTT. It encodes CASSQESGGYTEAFF.

The chain combines TRBV2 with TRBJ1-6; no definite D call. Germline V gene sequence: CDR1 SNHLY, CDR2 FYNNEI. The germline V and J ends were trimmed by 8 bases and 7 bases, with 12 bases remaining between them. The CDR3 runs to 13 residues. The CDR3 bases are TGTGCCAGCTTGGGGAGTCCCAATTCACCCCTCCACTTT. The encoded protein is CASLGSPNSPLHF.

The rearrangement links TRBV24-1 to TRBJ2-5, with 11 bases identical to TRBD2. Per germline, CDR1 KGHDR and CDR2 SFDVKD. The CDR3 consists of 13 residues. V was pared by 10 bases and J by 5 bases, with 5 bases of the junction left unmatched. The CDR3 DNA is TGTGCCACTGGTAGCGGGGGGGCGGAGACCCAGTACTTC. As protein: CATGSGGAETQYF.

CDR3 amino acids: CASSLRENYGYTF. The DNA for the CDR3 is TGTGCCAGCAGTCTGAGGGAGAACTATGGCTACACCTTC. The rearrangement joins TRBV6-5 to TRBJ1-2; the D is unclear. V gave up 5 bases and J gave up 2 bases, with 9 bases separating them. Per the germline V gene, CDR1 is MNHEY and CDR2 is SVGAGI. This CDR3 is built from 13 residues.

The CDR3 region is CASSLSPTSGRTLRGTDTQYF. The CDR3 nucleotides are TGTGCCAGCAGTTTATCTCCGACTAGCGGGAGGACCCTTAGAGGCACAGATACGCAGTATTTT. The chain couples TRBV27 to TRBJ2-3, with TRBD2 matching 13 bases. The V segment lost 0 bases and the J segment 1 base; nucleotides outside the gene matches: 13. The CDR3 is 21 residues long. CDR1 is MNHEY and CDR2 is SMNVEV in the germline V gene (reference sequence).

The gene calls are TRBV9 and TRBJ2-1, with TRBD1 matching 7 bases. The CDR3 has 16 residues. Trimming took 1 base from V and 1 from J; bases not matched to a gene: 5. Germline values: CDR1 SGDLS, CDR2 YYNGEE. Here the CDR3 reads CASSVNRGSSYNEQFF. Written as DNA, the CDR3 is TGTGCCAGCAGCGTAAACAGGGGTAGTTCCTACAATGAGCAGTTCTTC. The full variable domain, in which reference TRBV9 and TRBJ2-1 provide the parts outside the CDR3, is DSGVTQTPKHLITATGQRVTLRCSPRSGDLSVYWYQQSLDQGLQFLIQYYNGEERAKGNILERFSAQQFPDLHSELNLSSLELGDSALYFCASSVNRGSSYNEQFFGPGTRLTVL.

The CDR3 is CASSPTGMEAFF. CDR3 DNA: TGTGCCAGCAGTCCCACAGGCATGGAAGCTTTCTTT. The chain has TRBV12-3 or TRBV12-4 and TRBJ1-1; the D gene is possibly TRBD1 (5 bases). This CDR3 region has 12 residues. Between the trimmed V and J ends, which lost 5 bases and 8 bases, there was a span of 12 bases.

Only a few counts were recorded for this clone. The chain links TRBV29-1 to TRBJ1-3; D not resolved. CDR3 size: 11 residues. CDR1 is SQVTM and CDR2 is ANQGSEA in the germline V gene. The CDR3 nucleotides are TGCAGTCTCGCGTCTGGAAACACCATATATTTT. This sequence encodes CSLASGNTIYF. Drawing the rest from reference TRBV29-1 and TRBJ1-3, the complete variable domain is SAVISQKPSRDICQRGTSLTIQCQVDSQVTMMFWYRQQPGQSLTLIATANQGSEATYESGFVIDKFPISRPNLTFSTLTVSNMSPEDSSIYLCSLASGNTIYFGEGSWLTVV.

This clone was found a few times. V usage is TRBV12-3 or TRBV12-4 and J usage is TRBJ1-1; tentative D call: TRBD1 (5 bases). V lost 5 bases, J lost 10 bases, and 17 bases lay in between. The CDR3 runs 13 residues. This CDR3 is CASSLGEGRGAFF. The CDR3 coding sequence is TGTGCCAGCAGTCTTGGGGAAGGTAGGGGAGCTTTCTTT.

About this clone itself: The same CDR3 can be traced to other DNA sequences in this sample. This chain links TRBV2 with TRBJ1-2; 7 nucleotides agree with TRBD1. Unmatched junction bases numbered 3, after V lost 4 bases and J lost 4 bases. Germline loops: CDR1 SNHLY, CDR2 FYNNEI. The CDR3 loop spans 13 amino acids. CDR3 nucleotide sequence: TGTGCCAGCAGTGCCGGGACAGTCTATGGCTACACCTTC. Protein: CASSAGTVYGYTF.

The chain employs TRBV3-1 (or the pseudogene TRBV3-2) and TRBJ2-3; D ambiguous. CDR3 size: 14 residues. With 2 bases removed from V and 0 bases from J, the gap between germline ends came to 6 bases. From germline, CDR1 is LGHDT and CDR2 YNNKEL (reference sequence). DNA for the CDR3: TGTGCCAGCAGCCAATTCACTAGCACAGATACGCAGTATTTT. It is translated as CASSQFTSTDTQYF.

The chain is built from TRBV11-2 and TRBJ2-2; D not resolved. V shed 7 bases and J shed 6 bases, with 12 bases lying between them. Germline CDR1 SGHAT, CDR2 FQNNGV. This CDR3 has 13 residues. CDR3 coding DNA: TGTGCCAGCAACATAGTCGGGTCCGGGGAGCTGTTTTTT. Amino acids: CASNIVGSGELFF.

The genes are TRBV11-3 and TRBJ2-1; TRBD2 is a possible D gene (6 bases). The germline CDR1 and CDR2 sequences are SGHNT and YENEEA. V lost 0 bases to trimming and J lost 6 bases, with 21 bases between them. The CDR3 is 18 amino acids. The CDR3 bases are TGTGCCAGCAGCTTAGATAAAGGCCCGAGCGGGCACGTCAATGAGCAGTTCTTC. Amino acid sequence: CASSLDKGPSGHVNEQFF.

In this sample, this clone turned up once. The rearrangement joins TRBV27 to TRBJ2-1, with D tentatively TRBD1 (7 bases). Trimming pared 4 bases from V and 1 base from J, leaving 11 bases between. This CDR3 comprises 15 residues. Germline V gene data show CDR1 as MNHEY and CDR2 as SMNVEV (reference sequence). The CDR3 DNA reads TGTGCCAGCAGTTCCGCGGGACAGTCCTACAATGAGCAGTTCTTC. Amino acid sequence: CASSSAGQSYNEQFF.

The chain is built from TRBV19 and TRBJ2-1; no clear D gene. CDR3 length: 15 residues. Germline CDR1 is LNHDA and CDR2 is SQIVND (reference sequence). V was clipped by 6 bases and J by 1 base, with 13 bases between them. The CDR3 coding sequence is TGTGCCAGTAGCATCACGAGACAATCCTACAATGAGCAGTTCTTC. It encodes CASSITRQSYNEQFF.

The rearrangement joins TRBV7-9 to TRBJ2-5; 8 bases are shared with TRBD1. Germline CDR1 reads SEHNR; CDR2 reads FQNEAQ (reference sequence). Trimming removed 2 bases from V and 2 bases from J; junction bases left unmatched: 10. This CDR3 contains 17 residues. CDR3 loop: CASSLYPRQGRQETQYF. DNA of the CDR3: TGTGCCAGCAGCTTATACCCAAGACAGGGGCGGCAAGAGACCCAGTACTTC.